This is a list of T cell receptor beta chains from one sample in a study of blood T cells in healthy people across ages. MiXCR, run by TCRdb on the 5' RACE reads, gives a single entry per CDR3 protein. The sample contains 450,000 to 600,000 distinct CDR3 sequences, roughly a quarter of which appear only once. This sample also belongs to another study, concerning T cells of mothers and their children.

The sequenced sample consisted of blood. These TCRs come from a boy younger than 10 in good health. Both conserved end residues are part of each CDR3. The D gene is left open where the match is weak. Not every row has a clone size; where given, it reads once, few, many or a size class.

J,size,V,D,DNA,CDR3
TRBJ1-5,-,TRBV12-3/TRBV12-4,-,TGTGCCAGCCGATTGAGCAATCAGCCCCAGCATTTT,CASRLSNQPQHF
TRBJ2-4,many,TRBV5-1,-,TGCGCCAGCAGCTTGATGGGGGAGCAAAACATTCAGTACTTC,CASSLMGEQNIQYF
TRBJ2-5,-,TRBV19,-,TGTGCCAGTAGCCACGGACAATATGGGTATGAGACCCAGTACTTC,CASSHGQYGYETQYF
TRBJ1-1,-,TRBV4-3,-,TGCGCCAGCAGCCAAGTACGGGGAGGTGAAGCTTTCTTT,CASSQVRGGEAFF
TRBJ1-5,-,TRBV7-8,-,TGTGCCAGCAGCTTACCAGGGGCCCATCAGCCCCAGCATTTT,CASSLPGAHQPQHF
TRBJ2-1,-,TRBV9,TRBD2,TGTGCCAGCAACGCCTTGGGAGCGGGAGGGTCCTACAATGAGCAGTTCTTC,CASNALGAGGSYNEQFF
TRBJ2-4,-,TRBV20-1,-,TGCAGTGCTACAGGGCAAAACATTCAGTACTTC,CSATGQNIQYF
TRBJ2-1,few,TRBV4-3,-,TGCGCCAGCAGCCAAGACCTAGAGACTGAGCAGTTCTTC,CASSQDLETEQFF
TRBJ2-4,few,TRBV15,TRBD2,TGTGCCACCAGCAGAGATTTGCTCTTAGCGGGGGGGCCCACGTACTTC,CATSRDLLLAGGPTYF
TRBJ1-2,-,TRBV6-5,TRBD1,TGTGCCAGCAGCCGCGACAAGGGGGCGCCTAGTGGCTACACCTTC,CASSRDKGAPSGYTF
TRBJ2-7,-,TRBV12-3/TRBV12-4,-,TGTGCCAGCAGTCCATCAAGTGGCAGCCTAAGGTCTTCCTACGAGCAGTACTTC,CASSPSSGSLRSSYEQYF
TRBJ2-1,few,TRBV15,TRBD2,TGTGCCACCAGCAGAGATCGGGGGGGAACAGCCTACAATGAGCAGTTCTTC,CATSRDRGGTAYNEQFF
TRBJ1-1,-,TRBV7-3,-,TGTGCCAGCAGCTTGGGAGCTATTAACACTGAAGCTTTCTTT,CASSLGAINTEAFF
TRBJ1-2,-,TRBV5-5,TRBD1,TGTGCCGGCAGCTTGGCGGGACAGAGCTATGGCTACACCTTC,CAGSLAGQSYGYTF
TRBJ2-1,few,TRBV28,TRBD2,TGTGCCAGCAGTTTATTGGCGGGGGGCTCCTACAATGAGCAGTTCTTC,CASSLLAGGSYNEQFF
TRBJ1-5,-,TRBV20-1,-,TGCAGTGCCCGGCGGCAGGGACTTCAGCCCCAGCATTTT,CSARRQGLQPQHF
TRBJ1-4,-,TRBV7-8,-,TGTGCCAGCAGCCGTGGGGGAATGGAAAAACTGTTTTTT,CASSRGGMEKLFF
TRBJ2-2,-,TRBV5-4,TRBD1,TGTGCCAGCAGCTTGACAGGGGGCAAATCCGGGGAGCTGTTTTTT,CASSLTGGKSGELFF
TRBJ1-1,-,TRBV3-1,-,TGTGCCAGCAGCCCCCCTTCCCGACTAGGCACTGAAGCTTTCTTT,CASSPPSRLGTEAFF
TRBJ2-7,few,TRBV25-1,TRBD1,TGTGCCAGCAGTGCCGGCGGGACAGGGTCCTACGAGCAGTACTTC,CASSAGGTGSYEQYF
TRBJ2-5,many,TRBV5-1,TRBD2,TGCGCCAGCAGCCTAGCCGGACTAGCGGTGGAGACCCAGTACTTC,CASSLAGLAVETQYF
TRBJ2-1,many,TRBV12-5,TRBD2,TGTGCTAGTGGTTGGCTAGCGGGGCCTGAGCAGTTCTTC,CASGWLAGPEQFF
TRBJ1-2,-,TRBV20-1,-,TGCAGTGCTAGAGATTCGCCCAGTCGTCGGACACCCCAGAGTAACTATGGCTACACCTTC,CSARDSPSRRTPQSNYGYTF
TRBJ2-5,-,TRBV18,TRBD2,TGTGCCAGCTCACCAAGGGGACTAGCGGGAGAGACCCAGTACTTC,CASSPRGLAGETQYF
TRBJ2-1,-,TRBV6-5,TRBD2,TGTGCCAGCAGCTACCGGCCCGGGGGGGAATCCGAGCAGTTCTTC,CASSYRPGGESEQFF
TRBJ1-5,-,TRBV20-1,-,TGCAGTGCTAGTCCCTCGGCGGGGAACCAGCCCCAGCATTTT,CSASPSAGNQPQHF
TRBJ1-1,once,TRBV9,TRBD1,TGTGCCAGCAGCGTAGGGGCGACAGGGGGCCCGAACACTGAAGCTTTCTTT,CASSVGATGGPNTEAFF